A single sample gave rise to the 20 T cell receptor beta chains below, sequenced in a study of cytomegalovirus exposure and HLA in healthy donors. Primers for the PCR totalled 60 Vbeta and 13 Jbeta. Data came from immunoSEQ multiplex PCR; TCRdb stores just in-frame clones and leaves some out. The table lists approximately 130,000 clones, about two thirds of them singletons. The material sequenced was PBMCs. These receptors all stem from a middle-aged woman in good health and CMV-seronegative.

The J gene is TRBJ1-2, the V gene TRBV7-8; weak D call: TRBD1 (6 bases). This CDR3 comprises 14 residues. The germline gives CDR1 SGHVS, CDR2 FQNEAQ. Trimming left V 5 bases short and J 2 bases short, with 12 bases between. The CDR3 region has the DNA TGTGCCAGCAGCCCGGGGACATTAAACTATGGCTACACCTTC. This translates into CASSPGTLNYGYTF.

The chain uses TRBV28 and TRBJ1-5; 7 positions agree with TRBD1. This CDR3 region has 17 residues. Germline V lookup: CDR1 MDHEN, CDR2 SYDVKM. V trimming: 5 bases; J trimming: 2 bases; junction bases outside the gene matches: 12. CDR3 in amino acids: CASSPMRHTGGNQPQHF. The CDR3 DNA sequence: TGTGCCAGCAGTCCTATGCGCCACACAGGGGGCAATCAGCCCCAGCATTTT. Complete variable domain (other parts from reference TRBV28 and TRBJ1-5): DVKVTQSSRYLVKRTGEKVFLECVQDMDHENMFWYRQDPGLGLRLIYFSYDVKMKEKGDIPEGYSVSREKKERFSLILESASTNQTSMYLCASSPMRHTGGNQPQHFGDGTRLSIL.

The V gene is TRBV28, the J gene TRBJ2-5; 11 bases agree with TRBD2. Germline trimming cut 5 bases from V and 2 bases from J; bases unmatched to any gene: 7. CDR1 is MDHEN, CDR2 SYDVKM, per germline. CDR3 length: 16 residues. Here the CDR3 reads CASSHTSGGLQETQYF. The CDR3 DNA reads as TGTGCCAGCAGTCACACTAGCGGGGGCCTTCAAGAGACCCAGTACTTC.

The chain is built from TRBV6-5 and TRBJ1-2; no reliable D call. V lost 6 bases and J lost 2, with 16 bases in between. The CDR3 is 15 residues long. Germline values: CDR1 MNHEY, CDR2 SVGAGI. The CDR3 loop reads CASREVGSLNYGYTF. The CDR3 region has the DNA TGTGCCAGCAGAGAGGTAGGGAGTCTCAACTATGGCTACACCTTC.

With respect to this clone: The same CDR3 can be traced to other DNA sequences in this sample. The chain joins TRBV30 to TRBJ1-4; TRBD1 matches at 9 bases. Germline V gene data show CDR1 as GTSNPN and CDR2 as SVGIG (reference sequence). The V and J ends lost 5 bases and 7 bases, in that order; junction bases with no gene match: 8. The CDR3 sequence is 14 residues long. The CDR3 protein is CAWSLQGAGEKLFF. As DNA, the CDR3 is TGTGCCTGGTCCCTACAGGGGGCTGGTGAAAAACTGTTTTTT.

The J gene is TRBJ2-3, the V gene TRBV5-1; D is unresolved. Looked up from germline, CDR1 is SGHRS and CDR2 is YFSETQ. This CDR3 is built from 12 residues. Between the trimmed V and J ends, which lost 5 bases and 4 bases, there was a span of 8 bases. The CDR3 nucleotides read TGCGCCAGCAGTCGGGTTGCAGATACGCAGTATTTT. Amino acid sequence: CASSRVADTQYF.

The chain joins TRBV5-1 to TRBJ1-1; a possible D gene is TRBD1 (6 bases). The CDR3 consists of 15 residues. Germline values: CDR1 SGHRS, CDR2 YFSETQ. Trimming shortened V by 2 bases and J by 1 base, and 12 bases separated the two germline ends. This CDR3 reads CASSLTGLGNTEAFF. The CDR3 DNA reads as TGCGCCAGCAGCTTAACAGGGTTAGGGAACACTGAAGCTTTCTTT.

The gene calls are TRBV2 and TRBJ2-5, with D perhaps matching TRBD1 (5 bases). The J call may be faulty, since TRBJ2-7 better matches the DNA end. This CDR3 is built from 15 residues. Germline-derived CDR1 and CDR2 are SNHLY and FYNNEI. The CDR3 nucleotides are TGTGCCAGCACAAAATCGCAGGGTGCGACCTACGAGCAGTACTTC. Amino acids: CASTKSQGATYEQYF.

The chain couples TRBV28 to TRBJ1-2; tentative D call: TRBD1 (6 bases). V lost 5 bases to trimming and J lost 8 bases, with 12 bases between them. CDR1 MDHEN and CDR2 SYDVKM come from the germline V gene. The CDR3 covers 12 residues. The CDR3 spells CASSRSDRGYTF. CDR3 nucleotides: TGTGCCAGCAGTCGATCTGACAGGGGCTACACCTTC.

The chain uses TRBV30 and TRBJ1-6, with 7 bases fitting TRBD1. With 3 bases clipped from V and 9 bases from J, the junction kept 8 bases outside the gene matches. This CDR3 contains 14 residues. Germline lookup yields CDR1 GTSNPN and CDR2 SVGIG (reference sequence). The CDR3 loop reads CAWRGRGNISPLHF. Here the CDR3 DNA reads TGTGCCTGGAGGGGCAGGGGGAACATTTCACCCCTCCACTTT.

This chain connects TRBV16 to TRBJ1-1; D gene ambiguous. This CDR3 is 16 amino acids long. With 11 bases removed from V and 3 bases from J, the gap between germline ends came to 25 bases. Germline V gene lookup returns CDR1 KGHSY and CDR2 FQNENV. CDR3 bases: TGTGCCTGCTCTCACCCGAAACTAAGTCGGGACACTGAAGCTTTCTTT. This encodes CACSHPKLSRDTEAFF.

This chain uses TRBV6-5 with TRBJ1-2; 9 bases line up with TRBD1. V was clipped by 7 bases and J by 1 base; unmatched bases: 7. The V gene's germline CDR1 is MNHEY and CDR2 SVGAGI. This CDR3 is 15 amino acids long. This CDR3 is CASTPQGALNYGYTF. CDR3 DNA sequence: TGTGCCAGCACCCCACAGGGGGCCCTTAACTATGGCTACACCTTC.

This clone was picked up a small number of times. The CDR3 protein is CASSQGVGGGAGAYEQYF. In DNA form, the CDR3 reads TGCGCCAGCAGCCAGGGGGTAGGCGGGGGGGCTGGGGCCTACGAGCAGTACTTC. The chain is built from TRBV4-3 and TRBJ2-7, with 9 bases aligning to TRBD2. With 3 bases clipped from V and 2 bases from J, the junction kept 14 bases outside the gene matches. The CDR3 loop spans 18 amino acids. Germline loops: CDR1 LGHNA, CDR2 YSLEER.

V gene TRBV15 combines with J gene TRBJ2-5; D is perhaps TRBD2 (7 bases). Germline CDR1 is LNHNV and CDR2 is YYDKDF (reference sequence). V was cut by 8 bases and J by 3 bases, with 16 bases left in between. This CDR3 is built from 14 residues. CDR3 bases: TGTGCCACCTCCACCCGCGGGGGCGAAGAGACCCAGTACTTC. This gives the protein CATSTRGGEETQYF.

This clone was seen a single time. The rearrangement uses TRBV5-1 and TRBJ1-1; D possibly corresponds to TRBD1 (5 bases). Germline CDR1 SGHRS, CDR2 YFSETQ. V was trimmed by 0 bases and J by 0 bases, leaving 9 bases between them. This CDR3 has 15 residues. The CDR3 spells CASSLAGHLNTEAFF. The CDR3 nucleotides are TGCGCCAGCAGCTTGGCCGGACACCTGAACACTGAAGCTTTCTTT.

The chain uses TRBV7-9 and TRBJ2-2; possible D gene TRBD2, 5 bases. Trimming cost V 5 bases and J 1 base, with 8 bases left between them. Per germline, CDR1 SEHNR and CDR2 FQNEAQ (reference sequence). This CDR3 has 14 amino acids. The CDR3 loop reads CASSRGLNTGELFF. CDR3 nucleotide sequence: TGTGCCAGCAGCCGTGGACTGAACACCGGGGAGCTGTTTTTT.

This CDR3 reads CASRGQVLAKNIQYF. The CDR3 DNA is TGTGCCAGCAGAGGACAGGTTCTAGCCAAAAACATTCAGTACTTC. The chain employs TRBV2 and TRBJ2-4, with 7 bases matching TRBD1. The CDR3 sequence is 15 residues long. After removal of 6 bases from V and 0 bases from J, the junction contained 5 bases not matched to a gene. Germline V gene lookup returns CDR1 SNHLY and CDR2 FYNNEI.

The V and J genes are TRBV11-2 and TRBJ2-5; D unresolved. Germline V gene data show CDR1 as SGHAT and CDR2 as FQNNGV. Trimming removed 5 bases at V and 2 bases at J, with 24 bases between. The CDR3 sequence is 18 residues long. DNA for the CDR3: TGTGCCAGCAGCCCACGAGGAGAGACCAACCCAACTCAAGAGACCCAGTACTTC. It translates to CASSPRGETNPTQETQYF.

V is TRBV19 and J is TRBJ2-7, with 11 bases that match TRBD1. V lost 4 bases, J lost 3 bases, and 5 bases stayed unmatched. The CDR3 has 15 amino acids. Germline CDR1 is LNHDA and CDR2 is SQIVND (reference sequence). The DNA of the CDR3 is TGTGCCAGTAGTAGTCTCGGGACAGGGGGCTACGAGCAGTACTTC. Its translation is CASSSLGTGGYEQYF.

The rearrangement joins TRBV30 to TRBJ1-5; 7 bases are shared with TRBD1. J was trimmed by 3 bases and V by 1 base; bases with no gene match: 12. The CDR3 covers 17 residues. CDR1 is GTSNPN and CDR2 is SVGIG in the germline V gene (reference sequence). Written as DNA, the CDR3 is TGTGCCTGGAGTGGGGATGGGACAGTCCACCTCAATCAGCCCCAGCATTTT. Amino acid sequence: CAWSGDGTVHLNQPQHF.